This section outlines one T cell receptor (beta chain) sequence together with its context. What it binds is not known. Method: immunoSEQ multiplex PCR; TCRdb's copy keeps in-frame clones and lacks some. The data hold more than 50,000 clones, with around 92% observed a single time. This sample stems from a study of OX40 agonist ivuxolimab in advanced cancers. About the study: A male proportion of around 86% was recorded, with mean age about 62 years and range roughly 23 to 79. Partial responses, seen in three patients, involved one hepatocellular carcinoma and two cutaneous melanomas.

Study-wide findings and caveats: Relative to CD4+, CD8+ T cells held more expanded clones on average. The specificity for antigen of the expanded peripheral T cells was not determined.

The material was CD4+ or CD8+ T cells sorted from blood, obtained in a trial of the OX40 agonist ivuxolimab. The source of this sequence is an adult with an advanced solid tumor such as melanoma, head and neck, liver or kidney cancer.

For the CDR3, the DNA is TGTGCCTGGAGTGCAGGGTTTGGTACAGATACGCAGTATTTT. It translates to CAWSAGFGTDTQYF. The chain recombines TRBV30 with TRBJ2-3, with D maybe TRBD1 (5 bases). Trimming took 1 base from V and 3 from J, leaving 11 bases between them. This CDR3 has 14 amino acids. Germline-derived CDR1 and CDR2 are GTSNPN and SVGIG (reference sequence).